The source of this TCR beta chain is a study of a mutant IDH1 vaccine in newly diagnosed glioma. Study at large: At weeks 1, 3, 5, 7, 11, 15, 19 and 23, patients received a vaccination, eight in all. Vaccine administration was initiated 4-6 weeks following radiotherapy alone, or with temozolomide cycles. Study findings and constraints: There were vaccine-induced immune responses in around 94% of the patients.

Regarding this clone: Its antigen is undetermined.

The assay was immunoSEQ multiplex PCR, and TCRdb's table has in-frame clones only and misses some. The data hold 60,000 to 75,000 clones, with 84% observed a single time. Described time point: week 11, during vaccination. The investigators gave 300 ug of mutant IDH1 20-mer peptide in each vaccine dose, together with topical imiquimod. V lost 4 bases to trimming and J lost 7 bases; unmatched junction nucleotides: 13. Per the germline V gene, CDR1 is SNHLY and CDR2 is FYNNEI. The CDR3 spans 18 residues. The clonotype was recovered from a man in his thirties or forties with glioma. Sequenced here: PBMCs, sampled from a glioma patient whose treatment included an IDH1 peptide vaccine. This chain joins TRBV2 and TRBJ2-2, with 12 bases that match TRBD2. DNA of the CDR3: TGTGCCAGCAGTGGGACCCTCCTTCTAGCGGGAGGGGTCGGGGAGCTGTTTTTT. This encodes CASSGTLLLAGGVGELFF.